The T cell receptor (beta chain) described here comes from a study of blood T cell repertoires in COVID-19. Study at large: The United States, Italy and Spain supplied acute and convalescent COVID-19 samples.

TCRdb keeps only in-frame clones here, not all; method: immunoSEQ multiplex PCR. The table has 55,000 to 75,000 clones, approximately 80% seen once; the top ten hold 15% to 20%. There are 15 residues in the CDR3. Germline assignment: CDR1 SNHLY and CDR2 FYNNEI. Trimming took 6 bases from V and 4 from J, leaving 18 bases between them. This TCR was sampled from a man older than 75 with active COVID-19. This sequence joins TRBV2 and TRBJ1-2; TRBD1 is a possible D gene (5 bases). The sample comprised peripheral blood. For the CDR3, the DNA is TGTGCCAGCAGAAGGAACCAAAGGGGTATCTATGGCTACACCTTC. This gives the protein CASRRNQRGIYGYTF.